The clone carrying this T cell receptor beta chain was detected once. This sample was taken from a study of blood T cell repertoires in COVID-19. On the study more broadly: Spain, Italy and the United States supplied samples that represented acute and convalescent COVID-19. In each case, the material was cDNA or gDNA derived from T cells, B-cell-depleted T cells, or PBMCs.

The germline gives CDR1 MDHEN, CDR2 SYDVKM. Trimming left V 5 bases short and J 0 bases short, with 14 bases between. There are 16 residues in the CDR3. In the study's own analysis: Cell counts per sample came from amplifying reference gene primers. Sequencing was performed with immunoSEQ multiplex PCR; in TCRdb, only in-frame clones are kept and a portion is missing. From that table come the V and J calls and clone size; the DNA was used to work out D and trimming. The sample contains about 18,000 clones, approximately 90% of which appear only once. This receptor was taken from a human donor in a cohort sampled during active COVID-19. V and J are TRBV28 and TRBJ2-1, with D perhaps TRBD1 (6 bases). The specimen was peripheral blood. As DNA, the CDR3 is TGTGCCAGCAGTCCCGGACAGAGAAACTCCTACAATGAGCAGTTCTTC. Its protein product is CASSPGQRNSYNEQFF.